The 17 T cell receptor beta chains presented below share a single source sample, sequenced in a study of metastatic and nonmetastatic thyroid tumors. TCRdb re-clonotyped the PCR reads via MiXCR. The table shows around 24,000 clones, with less than 15% occurring only once. Until they underwent thyroid surgery, no patient had received any treatment. The source material was blood. These receptor sequences come from a female donor with papillary thyroid cancer or a benign thyroid nodule (not recorded which). Some clones in this sample may be carry-over from other donors' samples.

The table lists this clone with many counts. The chain couples TRBV18 to TRBJ1-2; D is possibly TRBD1 (5 bases). CDR1 is KGHSH, CDR2 LQKENI, per germline. The CDR3 runs to 14 residues. Deletions cut 3 bases from V and 4 bases from J, with 12 bases between. The CDR3: CASSPDNQGYGYTF. The CDR3 DNA is TGTGCCAGCTCACCGGACAACCAGGGCTATGGCTACACCTTC.

This clone appeared many times. This sequence joins TRBV20-1 and TRBJ1-1, with D uncertain. Trimming stripped 1 base from V and 1 base from J, with 4 bases between. From germline, CDR1 is DFQATT and CDR2 SNEGSKA (reference sequence). The CDR3 extends over 12 amino acids. The CDR3 sequence: CSARGGNTEAFF. The DNA for the CDR3 is TGCAGTGCTAGAGGGGGGAACACTGAAGCTTTCTTT.

The chain carries TRBV7-3 and TRBJ2-5; TRBD2 matches at 8 bases. The V gene end was trimmed by 5 bases and the J gene end by 3 bases; junction bases not matched to a gene: 2. Germline V gene data show CDR1 as SGHTA and CDR2 as FQGTGA. The CDR3 contains 13 residues. The CDR3, as DNA: TGTGCCAGCAGCGTTAGCGGGGAAGAGACCCAGTACTTC. Amino acids: CASSVSGEETQYF.

This clone came up a few times. The V call is TRBV19, the J call TRBJ1-2, with 9 bases aligning to TRBD1. The CDR3 spans 12 residues. Trimming took 6 bases from V and 13 from J; bases not matched to a gene: 9. CDR1 is LNHDA, CDR2 SQIVND, per germline (reference sequence). The CDR3 nucleotides read TGTGCCAGTAGCACAGGGGGCCACTCTCTCACCTTC. This translates into CASSTGGHSLTF.

By its share, this clone is medium-sized. The chain uses TRBV28 and TRBJ2-7, with 7 bases fitting TRBD1. V gave up 8 bases and J gave up 6 bases; unmatched junction bases: 10. CDR1 and CDR2 from the germline V gene are MDHEN and SYDVKM. The CDR3 spans 13 residues. The CDR3 protein is CASGRGGEGEQYF. The DNA of the CDR3 is TGTGCCAGCGGGCGAGGGGGCGAGGGCGAGCAGTACTTC.

This clone showed up many times. This chain connects TRBV13 to TRBJ1-4; 7 bases match TRBD1. CDR3 size: 15 residues. V shed 2 bases and J 8 bases; nucleotides not matched to a gene: 8. The germline gives CDR1 PRHDT, CDR2 FYEKMQ (reference sequence). CDR3 loop: CASSLRRGDSEKLFF. CDR3 sequence (DNA): TGTGCCAGCAGCTTAAGGCGTGGGGACAGCGAAAAACTGTTTTTT.

This clone was seen at least ten times. The V gene is TRBV2, the J gene TRBJ1-3; 8 bases line up with TRBD1. The CDR3 sequence is 14 residues long. V trimming: 6 bases; J trimming: 4 bases; junction bases outside the gene matches: 5. Germline CDR1 and CDR2: SNHLY and FYNNEI. The CDR3 nucleotides read TGTGCCAGCAGAGACAGGGGCGCAGGAAACACCATATATTTT. This gives the protein CASRDRGAGNTIYF.

This clone has more than one count but fewer than ten. The chain combines TRBV5-4 with TRBJ2-2, with 14 bases lining up with TRBD2. J lost 5 bases, V lost 6 bases, and 9 bases had no gene match. Germline assignment: CDR1 SGHNT and CDR2 YYREEE (reference sequence). This CDR3 is built from 17 residues. CDR3 sequence reads: CASTLGLAGVITGELFF. For the CDR3, the DNA is TGTGCCAGCACCCTGGGACTAGCGGGAGTTATAACCGGGGAGCTGTTTTTT.

This clone was observed many times. This chain joins TRBV18 and TRBJ2-2, with D possibly being TRBD1 (5 bases). V was cut by 6 bases and J by 1 base, with 6 bases left in between. Germline CDR1 and CDR2: KGHSH and LQKENI. CDR3 length: 13 residues. The CDR3, as DNA: TGTGCCAGCTCGGACAAGAACACCGGGGAGCTGTTTTTT. Translating it yields CASSDKNTGELFF. Full variable domain (remainder filled in from reference TRBV18 and TRBJ2-2): NAGVMQNPRHLVRRRGQEARLRCSPMKGHSHVYWYRQLPEEGLKFMVYLQKENIIDESGMPKERFSAEFPKEGPSILRIQQVVRGDSAAYFCASSDKNTGELFFGEGSRLTVL.

This clone showed up many times. The chain combines TRBV11-3 with TRBJ2-7; 11 positions match TRBD2. Trimming took 5 bases from V and 0 from J; bases not matched to a gene: 12. The CDR3 spans 18 residues. Germline assignment: CDR1 SGHNT and CDR2 YENEEA. The DNA for the CDR3 is TGTGCCAGCAGCACCAAAGGGGCTAGCGGGAGGTTCTCCTACGAGCAGTACTTC. Its protein product is CASSTKGASGRFSYEQYF. The whole variable domain, remainder taken from reference TRBV11-3 and TRBJ2-7, is EAGVVQSPRYKIIEKKQPVAFWCNPISGHNTLYWYLQNLGQGPELLIRYENEEAVDDSQLPKDRFSAERLKGVDSTLKIQPAELGDSAVYLCASSTKGASGRFSYEQYFGPGTRLTVT.

This clone was seen ten or more times. The rearrangement links TRBV29-1 to TRBJ1-2, with TRBD1 as a possible D gene (6 bases). Germline V gene data show CDR1 as SQVTM and CDR2 as ANQGSEA. The CDR3 is made up of 12 amino acids. Trimming took 7 bases from V and 4 from J, leaving 13 bases between them. The CDR3: CSAPQGTYGYTF. The CDR3 DNA sequence: TGCAGCGCCCCCCAGGGGACCTATGGCTACACCTTC.

This clone has ten or more counts. V is TRBV19 and J is TRBJ1-2; TRBD1 matches 7 bases. The CDR3 spans 14 residues. The V gene's germline CDR1 is LNHDA and CDR2 SQIVND (reference sequence). The trim removed 7 bases at V and 6 bases at J, leaving 11 bases unmatched. CDR3 residues: CASTATDRKNGYTF. CDR3 nucleotides: TGTGCCAGTACCGCCACGGACAGGAAAAATGGCTACACCTTC. Together with reference TRBV19 and TRBJ1-2, the CDR3 gives the full variable domain: DGGITQSPKYLFRKEGQNVTLSCEQNLNHDAMYWYRQDPGQGLRLIYYSQIVNDFQKGDIAEGYSVSREKKESFPLTVTSAQKNPTAFYLCASTATDRKNGYTFGSGTRLTVV.

The table lists this clone with a few counts. This same CDR3 is encoded by further DNA sequences in the sample. The chain has TRBV2 and TRBJ1-1; D is possibly TRBD1 (6 bases). Germline loops: CDR1 SNHLY, CDR2 FYNNEI. There are 16 residues in the CDR3. V lost 6 bases to trimming and J lost 4 bases, with 21 bases between them. DNA for the CDR3: TGTGCCAGCAGGGGGGCTTTACAAAGGGGTGGCACTGAAGCTTTCTTT. This gives the protein CASRGALQRGGTEAFF.

This clone was observed at least ten times. The chain joins TRBV4-3 to TRBJ2-2, with 14 nucleotides matching TRBD2. In germline, CDR1 is LGHNA, CDR2 YSLEER. The CDR3 extends over 17 amino acids. J was trimmed by 4 bases and V by 6 bases; bases with no gene match: 7. The CDR3 is CASSPGLAGVGTGELFF. The CDR3 DNA reads as TGCGCCAGCAGTCCGGGACTAGCGGGAGTTGGCACCGGGGAGCTGTTTTTT.

This clone was counted many times. This sequence joins TRBV2 and TRBJ1-1, with D possibly TRBD1 on 6 matching bases. Germline V lookup: CDR1 SNHLY, CDR2 FYNNEI. This CDR3 is built from 13 residues. Between the trimmed V and J ends, which lost 3 bases and 4 bases, there was a span of 9 bases. The CDR3 coding sequence is TGTGCCAGCAGTGAGAGGGGGGCCACTGAAGCTTTCTTT. It yields the protein CASSERGATEAFF.

This clone was observed at least ten times. This sequence joins TRBV15 and TRBJ1-2, with D possibly TRBD1 on 5 matching bases. Germline V CDR1 and CDR2: LNHNV, YYDKDF (reference sequence). The V end was cut by 0 bases, the J end by 1 base, with 15 bases between. The CDR3 has 17 amino acids. The CDR3 DNA reads as TGTGCCACCAGCAGAGATTATTCAGGGAATTATAACTATGGCTACACCTTC. Amino acid sequence: CATSRDYSGNYNYGYTF.

V gene TRBV7-9 combines with J gene TRBJ1-2, with a possible D match to TRBD1 (5 bases). CDR1 and CDR2 from the germline V gene are SEHNR and FQNEAQ (reference sequence). The CDR3 has 15 amino acids. V was pared by 5 bases and J by 0 bases, with 13 bases between. CDR3 protein: CASSQGAAANYGYTF. As DNA, the CDR3 is TGTGCCAGCAGCCAAGGGGCGGCAGCTAACTATGGCTACACCTTC.